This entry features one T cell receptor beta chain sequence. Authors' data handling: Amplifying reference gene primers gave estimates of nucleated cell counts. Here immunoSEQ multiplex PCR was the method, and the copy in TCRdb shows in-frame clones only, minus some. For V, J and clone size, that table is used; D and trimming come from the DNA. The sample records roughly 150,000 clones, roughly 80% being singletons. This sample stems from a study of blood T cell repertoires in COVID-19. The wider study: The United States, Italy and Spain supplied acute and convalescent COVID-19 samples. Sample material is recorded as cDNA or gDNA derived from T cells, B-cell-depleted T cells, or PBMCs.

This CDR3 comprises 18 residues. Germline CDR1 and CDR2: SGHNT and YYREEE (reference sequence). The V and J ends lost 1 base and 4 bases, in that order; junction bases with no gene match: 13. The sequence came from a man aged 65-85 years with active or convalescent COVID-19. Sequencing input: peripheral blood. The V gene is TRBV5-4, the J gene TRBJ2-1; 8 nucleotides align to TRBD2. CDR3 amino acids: CASSLRGGGSPQYNEQFF. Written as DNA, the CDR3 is TGTGCCAGCAGCTTGCGGGGGGGCGGGAGCCCGCAGTACAATGAGCAGTTCTTC.